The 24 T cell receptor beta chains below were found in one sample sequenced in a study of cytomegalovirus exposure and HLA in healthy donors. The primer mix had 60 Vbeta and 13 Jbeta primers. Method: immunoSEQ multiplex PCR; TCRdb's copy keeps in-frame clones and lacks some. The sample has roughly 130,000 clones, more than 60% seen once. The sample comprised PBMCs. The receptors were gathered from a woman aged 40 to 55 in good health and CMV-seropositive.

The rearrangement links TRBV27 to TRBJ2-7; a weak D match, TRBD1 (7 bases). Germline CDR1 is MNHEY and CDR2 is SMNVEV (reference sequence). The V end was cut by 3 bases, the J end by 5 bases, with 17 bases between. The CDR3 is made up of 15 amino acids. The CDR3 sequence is CASSFLEGASNEQYF. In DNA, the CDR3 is TGTGCCAGCAGTTTTTTGGAGGGGGCGTCAAACGAGCAGTACTTC.

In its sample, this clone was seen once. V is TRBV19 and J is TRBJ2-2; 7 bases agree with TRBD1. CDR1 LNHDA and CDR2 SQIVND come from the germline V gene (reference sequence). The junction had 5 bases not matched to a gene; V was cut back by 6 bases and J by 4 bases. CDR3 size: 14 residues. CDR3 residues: CASRDDRATGELFF. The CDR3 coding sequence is TGTGCCAGTAGGGACGACAGGGCCACCGGGGAGCTGTTTTTT.

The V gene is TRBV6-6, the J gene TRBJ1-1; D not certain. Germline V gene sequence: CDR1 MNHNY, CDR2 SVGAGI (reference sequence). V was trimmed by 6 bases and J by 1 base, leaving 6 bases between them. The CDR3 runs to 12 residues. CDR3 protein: CASSTGNTEAFF. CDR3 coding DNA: TGTGCCAGCAGCACCGGGAACACTGAAGCTTTCTTT.

The CDR3 nucleotides are TGTGCCAGCAGCGTAGCTGACAGGTGGACCGGGTCGTCTGGGGCCAACGTCCTGACTTTC. Its protein is CASSVADRWTGSSGANVLTF. This sequence joins TRBV9 and TRBJ2-6; D might be TRBD1 (6 bases). V was clipped by 0 bases and J by 1 base, with 20 bases between them. Germline loops: CDR1 SGDLS, CDR2 YYNGEE. The CDR3 runs 20 residues.

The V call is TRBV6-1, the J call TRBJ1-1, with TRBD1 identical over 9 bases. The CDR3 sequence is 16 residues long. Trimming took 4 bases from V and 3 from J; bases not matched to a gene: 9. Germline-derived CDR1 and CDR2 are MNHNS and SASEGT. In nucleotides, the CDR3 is TGTGCCAGCAGTGCAAACAGGGGGCCTAAGGACACTGAAGCTTTCTTT. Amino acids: CASSANRGPKDTEAFF.

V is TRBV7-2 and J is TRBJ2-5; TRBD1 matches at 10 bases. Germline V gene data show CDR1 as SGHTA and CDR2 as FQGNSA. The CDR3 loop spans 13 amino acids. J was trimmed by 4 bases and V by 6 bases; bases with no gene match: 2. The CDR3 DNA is TGTGCCAGCAGGGGGACAGGGGTAGAGACCCAGTACTTC. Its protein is CASRGTGVETQYF.

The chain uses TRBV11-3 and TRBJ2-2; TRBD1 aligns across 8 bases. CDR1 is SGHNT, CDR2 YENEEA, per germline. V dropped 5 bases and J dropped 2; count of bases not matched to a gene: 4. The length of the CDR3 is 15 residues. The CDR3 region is CASSAGGENTGELFF. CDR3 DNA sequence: TGTGCCAGCAGCGCAGGGGGCGAAAACACCGGGGAGCTGTTTTTT.

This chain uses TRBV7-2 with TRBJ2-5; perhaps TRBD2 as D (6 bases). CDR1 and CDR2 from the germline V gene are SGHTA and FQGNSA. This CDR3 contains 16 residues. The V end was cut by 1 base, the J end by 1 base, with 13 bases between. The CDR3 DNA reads TGTGCCAGCAGCTTAGGGGTGTCCGGGGGCCAAGAGACCCAGTACTTC. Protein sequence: CASSLGVSGGQETQYF.

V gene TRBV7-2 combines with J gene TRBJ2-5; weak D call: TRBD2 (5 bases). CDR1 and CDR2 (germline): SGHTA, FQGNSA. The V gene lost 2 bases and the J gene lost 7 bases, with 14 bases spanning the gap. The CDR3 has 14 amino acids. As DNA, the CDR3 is TGTGCCAGCAGCTTATCCGGGTTTGGAGGGACCCAGTACTTC. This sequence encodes CASSLSGFGGTQYF.

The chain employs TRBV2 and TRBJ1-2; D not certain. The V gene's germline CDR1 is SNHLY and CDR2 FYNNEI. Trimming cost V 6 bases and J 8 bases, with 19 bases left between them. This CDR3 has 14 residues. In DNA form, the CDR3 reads TGTGCCAGCAGCTTGGGTGGAAACAGCCCCGGCTACACCTTC. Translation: CASSLGGNSPGYTF.

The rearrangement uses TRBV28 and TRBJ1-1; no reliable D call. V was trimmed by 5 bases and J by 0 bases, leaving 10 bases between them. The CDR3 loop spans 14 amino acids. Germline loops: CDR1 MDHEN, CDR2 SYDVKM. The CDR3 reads CASSLGLMNTEAFF. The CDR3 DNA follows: TGTGCCAGCAGTCTTGGACTGATGAACACTGAAGCTTTCTTT. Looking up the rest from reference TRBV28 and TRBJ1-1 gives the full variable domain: DVKVTQSSRYLVKRTGEKVFLECVQDMDHENMFWYRQDPGLGLRLIYFSYDVKMKEKGDIPEGYSVSREKKERFSLILESASTNQTSMYLCASSLGLMNTEAFFGQGTRLTVV.

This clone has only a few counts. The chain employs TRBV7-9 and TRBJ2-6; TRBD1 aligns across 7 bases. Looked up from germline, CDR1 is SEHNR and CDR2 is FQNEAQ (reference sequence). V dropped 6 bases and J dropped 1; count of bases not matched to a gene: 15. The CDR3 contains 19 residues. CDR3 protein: CASRPTAGTAFSGANVLTF. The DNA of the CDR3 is TGTGCCAGCAGGCCCACCGCCGGGACAGCCTTTTCTGGGGCCAACGTCCTGACTTTC.

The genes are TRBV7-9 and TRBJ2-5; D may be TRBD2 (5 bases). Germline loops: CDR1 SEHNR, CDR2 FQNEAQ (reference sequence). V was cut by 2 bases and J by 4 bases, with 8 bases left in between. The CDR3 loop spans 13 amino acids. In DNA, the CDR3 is TGTGCCAGCAGCTTAACGCGGGTAGAGACCCAGTACTTC. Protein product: CASSLTRVETQYF.

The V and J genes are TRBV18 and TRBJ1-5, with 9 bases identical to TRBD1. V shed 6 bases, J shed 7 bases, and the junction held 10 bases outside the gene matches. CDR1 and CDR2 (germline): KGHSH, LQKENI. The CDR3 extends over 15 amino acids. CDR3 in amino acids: CASSGGQGRSQPQHF. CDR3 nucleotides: TGTGCCAGCTCTGGTGGACAGGGGAGGTCGCAGCCCCAGCATTTT.

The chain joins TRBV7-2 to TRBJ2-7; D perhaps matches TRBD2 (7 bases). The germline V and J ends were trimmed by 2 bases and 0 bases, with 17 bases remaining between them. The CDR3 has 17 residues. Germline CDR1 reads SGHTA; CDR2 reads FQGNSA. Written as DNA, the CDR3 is TGTGCCAGCAGCTTACGGGAGGACAGACACTCCTCCTACGAGCAGTACTTC. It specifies CASSLREDRHSSYEQYF.

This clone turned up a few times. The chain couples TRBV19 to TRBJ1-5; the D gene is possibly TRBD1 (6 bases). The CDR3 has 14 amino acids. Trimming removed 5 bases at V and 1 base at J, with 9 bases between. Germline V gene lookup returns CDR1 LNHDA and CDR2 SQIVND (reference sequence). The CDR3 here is CASSPTGSNQPQHF. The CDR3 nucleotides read TGTGCCAGTAGTCCGACAGGCAGCAATCAGCCCCAGCATTTT.

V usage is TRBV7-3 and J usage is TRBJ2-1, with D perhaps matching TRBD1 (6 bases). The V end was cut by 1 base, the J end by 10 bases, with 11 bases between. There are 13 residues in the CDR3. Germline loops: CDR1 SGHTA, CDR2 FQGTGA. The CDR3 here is CASSLIPGHEQFF. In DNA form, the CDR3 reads TGTGCCAGCAGCTTAATACCGGGACACGAGCAGTTCTTC.

CDR3 residues: CASSEQGNQPQHF. In nucleotides, the CDR3 is TGTGCCAGCAGCGAACAGGGTAATCAGCCCCAGCATTTT. The chain has TRBV7-2 and TRBJ1-5; TRBD1 might be the D (6 bases). Germline assignment: CDR1 SGHTA and CDR2 FQGNSA. V lost 5 bases and J lost 4, with 9 bases in between. This CDR3 is built from 13 residues.

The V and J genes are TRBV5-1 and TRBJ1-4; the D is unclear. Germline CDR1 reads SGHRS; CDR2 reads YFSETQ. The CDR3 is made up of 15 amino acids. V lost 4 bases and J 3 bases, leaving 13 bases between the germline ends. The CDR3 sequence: CASSPDGWANEKLFF. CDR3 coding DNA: TGCGCCAGCAGCCCAGACGGGTGGGCTAATGAAAAACTGTTTTTT.

The DNA for the CDR3 is TGTGCCTGGAGAAAAGGACAGGGGGCCCGCGAGCAGTACTTC. This gives the protein CAWRKGQGAREQYF. This chain connects TRBV30 to TRBJ2-7; 11 nucleotides agree with TRBD1. The CDR3 consists of 14 residues. CDR1 GTSNPN and CDR2 SVGIG come from the germline V gene (reference sequence). Trimming took 3 bases from V and 6 from J; bases not matched to a gene: 7.

The CDR3 protein is CASRGGGNIQYF. DNA for the CDR3: TGTGCCAGCAGGGGAGGGGGGAACATTCAGTACTTC. The chain links TRBV2 to TRBJ2-4, with a weak D call TRBD2 (7 bases). V was cut by 6 bases and J by 7 bases, with 10 bases left in between. The CDR3 contains 12 residues. Germline V gene sequence: CDR1 SNHLY, CDR2 FYNNEI.

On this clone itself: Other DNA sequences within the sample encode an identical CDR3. The CDR3 bases are TGTGCCAGCAGCTTAGGGGGGCCTGGAAACACCATATATTTT. It encodes CASSLGGPGNTIYF. V usage is TRBV7-8 and J usage is TRBJ1-3, with a weak D call TRBD1 (6 bases). This CDR3 region has 14 residues. Germline V lookup: CDR1 SGHVS, CDR2 FQNEAQ. V was trimmed by 1 base and J by 2 bases, leaving 6 bases between them.

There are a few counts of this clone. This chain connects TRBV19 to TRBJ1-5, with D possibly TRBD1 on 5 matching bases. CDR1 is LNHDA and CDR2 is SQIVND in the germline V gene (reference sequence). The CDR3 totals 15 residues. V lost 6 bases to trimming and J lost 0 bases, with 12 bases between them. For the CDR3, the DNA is TGTGCCAGTAGGTCGGGACTACATAGCAATCAGCCCCAGCATTTT. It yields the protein CASRSGLHSNQPQHF.

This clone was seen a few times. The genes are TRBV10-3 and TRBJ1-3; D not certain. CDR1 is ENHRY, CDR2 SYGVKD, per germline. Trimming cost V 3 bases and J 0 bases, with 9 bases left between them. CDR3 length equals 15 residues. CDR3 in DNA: TGTGCCATCAGTGACGGGAGACTCTCTGGAAACACCATATATTTT. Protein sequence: CAISDGRLSGNTIYF.